The 12 T cell receptor beta chains below come from one sample, sequenced in a study of shared clonotypes between healthy human individuals. Only in-frame clones appear in the TCRdb table, and some are missing; sequencing was by immunoSEQ multiplex PCR. This table holds approximately 2.5 million clones, roughly 93% found once. The sample consisted of naive CD4+ T cells from PBMCs. Noted subset: CD45RA+ positively selected. All receptors derive from a man aged 18 to 29 in good health. Some clones in this sample may be carry-over from other donors' samples.

The chain recombines TRBV7-9 with TRBJ2-3; 8 bases fit TRBD2. The germline V gene has CDR1 SEHNR and CDR2 FQNEAQ (reference sequence). CDR3 length: 16 amino acids. With V trimmed by 1 base and J by 0 bases, 3 bases remained unmatched. CDR3: CASSLVSSGSTDTQYF. The CDR3 DNA reads as TGTGCCAGCAGCTTAGTTTCTAGCGGGAGCACAGATACGCAGTATTTT. Based on the CDR3 plus reference TRBV7-9 and TRBJ2-3, the full variable domain is DTGVSQNPRHKITKRGQNVTFRCDPISEHNRLYWYRQTLGQGPEFLTYFQNEAQLEKSRLLSDRFSAERPKGSFSTLEIQRTEQGDSAMYLCASSLVSSGSTDTQYFGPGTRLTVL.

The V call is TRBV2, the J call TRBJ1-6; TRBD1 agrees at 7 bases. The CDR3 loop spans 13 amino acids. Germline values: CDR1 SNHLY, CDR2 FYNNEI. J gave up 8 bases and V 8 bases, and 6 bases lay outside the gene matches. DNA of the CDR3: TGTGCCAGCCTACAGGGGCCGGATTCACCCCTCCACTTT. Protein sequence: CASLQGPDSPLHF.

This chain joins TRBV28 and TRBJ2-3; 7 bases are a match to TRBD1. There are 14 residues in the CDR3. The trim removed 4 bases at V and 6 bases at J, leaving 7 bases unmatched. Germline V gene sequence: CDR1 MDHEN, CDR2 SYDVKM. For the CDR3, the DNA is TGTGCCAGCAGTTCCGGACAGGCCCCTGATACGCAGTATTTT. As protein: CASSSGQAPDTQYF.

The CDR3 sequence: CASRGLASETQYF. Here the CDR3 DNA reads TGTGCCAGCAGAGGACTAGCGTCAGAGACCCAGTACTTC. The chain has TRBV6-6 and TRBJ2-5, with TRBD2 matching over 9 bases. The J segment lost 4 bases and the V segment lost 6 bases, leaving 3 bases of the junction unmatched. This CDR3 contains 13 residues. Germline lookup yields CDR1 MNHNY and CDR2 SVGAGI (reference sequence).

This rearrangement joins TRBV28 to TRBJ2-1, with TRBD2 identical over 10 bases. Germline CDR1 reads MDHEN; CDR2 reads SYDVKM. This CDR3 spans 16 amino acids. Trimming at V came to 6 bases and at J to 5 bases, leaving 10 bases not matched to a gene. CDR3 sequence: CASSSASGSFHNEQFF. The CDR3 nucleotides are TGTGCCAGCAGCTCAGCTAGCGGGAGTTTCCACAATGAGCAGTTCTTC. Supplemented by reference TRBV28 and TRBJ2-1, the full variable domain reads DVKVTQSSRYLVKRTGEKVFLECVQDMDHENMFWYRQDPGLGLRLIYFSYDVKMKEKGDIPEGYSVSREKKERFSLILESASTNQTSMYLCASSSASGSFHNEQFFGPGTRLTVL.

As for this clone: Other DNA sequences within the sample encode an identical CDR3. The rearrangement joins TRBV28 to TRBJ1-2; D is unclear. CDR1 and CDR2 (germline): MDHEN, SYDVKM. This CDR3 spans 11 amino acids. With 2 bases removed from V and 7 bases from J, the gap between germline ends came to 5 bases. CDR3 protein: CASSLRAGYTF. For the CDR3, the DNA is TGTGCCAGCAGTTTACGGGCTGGCTACACCTTC.

The genes are TRBV28 and TRBJ1-1; D is possibly TRBD1 (6 bases). V was clipped by 3 bases and J by 6 bases, with 11 bases between them. The CDR3 runs 13 residues. CDR1 and CDR2 from the germline V gene are MDHEN and SYDVKM. CDR3 protein: CASSLVGGPEAFF. The CDR3 DNA reads as TGTGCCAGCAGTTTGGTGGGGGGCCCTGAAGCTTTCTTT.

This chain uses TRBV19 with TRBJ2-3; weak D call: TRBD1 (6 bases). Germline V gives CDR1 LNHDA, CDR2 SQIVND (reference sequence). This CDR3 has 18 amino acids. Deletions cut 9 bases from V and 3 bases from J, with 28 bases between. The CDR3 DNA reads TGTGCCAGCCGTAGTATCCGGGACACAGGGCGTTGGACAGATACGCAGTATTTT. This translates into CASRSIRDTGRWTDTQYF.

The chain recombines TRBV7-9 with TRBJ2-1; 8 nucleotides match TRBD2. Trimming removed 7 bases from V and 6 bases from J; junction bases left unmatched: 5. The CDR3 spans 13 residues. CDR1 is SEHNR and CDR2 is FQNEAQ in the germline V gene (reference sequence). The CDR3 is CASKMAGGNEQFF. The CDR3 DNA sequence: TGTGCCAGCAAAATGGCGGGAGGCAATGAGCAGTTCTTC.

The chain joins TRBV5-1 to TRBJ1-3, with TRBD1 matching 8 bases. The CDR3 is 16 amino acids. Germline V lookup: CDR1 SGHRS, CDR2 YFSETQ. The junction had 5 bases not matched to a gene; V was cut back by 3 bases and J by 0 bases. The CDR3 bases are TGCGCCAGCAGCTACAGGGGGACCAACTCTGGAAACACCATATATTTT. Translated: CASSYRGTNSGNTIYF.

This chain uses TRBV5-1 with TRBJ1-2; TRBD1 might be the D (5 bases). V was cut by 0 bases and J by 0 bases, with 12 bases left in between. Germline V gene data show CDR1 as SGHRS and CDR2 as YFSETQ. The CDR3 length is 16 residues. The CDR3 sequence: CASSLGDRTTNYGYTF. As DNA, the CDR3 is TGCGCCAGCAGCTTGGGAGACAGAACAACTAACTATGGCTACACCTTC.

The count of this clone is one. The V gene is TRBV9, the J gene TRBJ2-7, with 8 positions matching TRBD2. Germline values: CDR1 SGDLS, CDR2 YYNGEE. The CDR3 loop spans 15 amino acids. With 3 bases clipped from V and 5 bases from J, the junction kept 10 bases outside the gene matches. CDR3 sequence: CASSEKSGRSHEQYF. The CDR3 DNA is TGTGCCAGCAGCGAGAAGAGCGGGAGAAGTCACGAGCAGTACTTC.